A selection of T cell receptor beta chains follows, all from one sample in a study of somatic mutations in cytotoxic T cells in rheumatoid arthritis. Measured with immunoSEQ multiplex PCR; TCRdb has only the in-frame clones, and not every one. The sample has 6,000 to 7,000 clones, approximately 65% seen once. Material: CD8+ T cells sorted from blood. The receptors come from a woman aged 50 to 60 in good health. CDR3s include the opening cysteine and the closing phenylalanine or tryptophan. Each record gives: clone size, J gene, V gene, D gene, CDR3 DNA, CDR3 protein. D genes are given only for firm matches. Only part of the rows carry a size: once, few, many, or a class if the clone is expanded.

clone size: .
J gene: TRBJ2-7
V gene: TRBV11-2
D gene: .
CDR3 DNA: TGTGCCAGCAGCCCGACAGGATCCGAGCAGTACTTC
CDR3 protein: CASSPTGSEQYF

clone size: .
J gene: TRBJ2-1
V gene: TRBV2
D gene: TRBD2
CDR3 DNA: TGTGCCAGCAGTGAAGTGAAAGAACTAGCGGCTTCCAATGAGCAGTTCTTC
CDR3 protein: CASSEVKELAASNEQFF

clone size: .
J gene: TRBJ2-7
V gene: TRBV7-9
D gene: TRBD2
CDR3 DNA: TGTGCCAGCAGCCCCCCCGGACTAGCGGGTTACGAGCAGTACTTC
CDR3 protein: CASSPPGLAGYEQYF

clone size: .
J gene: TRBJ2-3
V gene: TRBV19
D gene: .
CDR3 DNA: TGTGCCAGCGACAGGTCTGGAGATACGCAGTATTTT
CDR3 protein: CASDRSGDTQYF

clone size: .
J gene: TRBJ2-1
V gene: TRBV23-1
D gene: .
CDR3 DNA: TGCGCCAGCAGTCAATCCCTCGGAAGCAGGGGTTATGAGCAGTTCTTC
CDR3 protein: CASSQSLGSRGYEQFF

clone size: once
J gene: TRBJ1-6
V gene: TRBV7-8
D gene: .
CDR3 DNA: TGTGCCAGCAGCGAGGGGACACCTTATAATTCACCCCTCCACTTT
CDR3 protein: CASSEGTPYNSPLHF

clone size: .
J gene: TRBJ2-2
V gene: TRBV11-1
D gene: .
CDR3 DNA: TGTGCCAGCAGCCGAGCGGGGAACACCGGGGAGCTGTTTTTT
CDR3 protein: CASSRAGNTGELFF

clone size: .
J gene: TRBJ2-2
V gene: TRBV27
D gene: TRBD2
CDR3 DNA: TGTGCCAGCAGTTTATCGGTTGCGGGGGGGCCTACCGGGGAGCTGTTTTTT
CDR3 protein: CASSLSVAGGPTGELFF

clone size: few
J gene: TRBJ2-7
V gene: TRBV4-1
D gene: TRBD1
CDR3 DNA: TGCGCCAGCAGCCAAGGCGGGACAGGAGACTACGAGCAGTACTTC
CDR3 protein: CASSQGGTGDYEQYF

clone size: .
J gene: TRBJ1-2
V gene: TRBV7-9
D gene: .
CDR3 DNA: TGTGCCAGCAGCTTAGTAGGCCAGGGGCCCTATGGCTACACCTTC
CDR3 protein: CASSLVGQGPYGYTF

clone size: .
J gene: TRBJ2-7
V gene: TRBV7-8
D gene: TRBD1
CDR3 DNA: TGTGCCAGCAGTTCCCCACCGGGGACAGTAATTAGGAGCTCCTACGAGCAGTACTTC
CDR3 protein: CASSSPPGTVIRSSYEQYF

clone size: .
J gene: TRBJ2-3
V gene: TRBV6-5
D gene: TRBD2
CDR3 DNA: TGTGCCAGCAGAAACGGACTAGCGGGGACAGATACGCAGTATTTT
CDR3 protein: CASRNGLAGTDTQYF

clone size: .
J gene: TRBJ2-3
V gene: TRBV7-2
D gene: TRBD2
CDR3 DNA: TGTGCCAGCAGCTTTCTAGCGGGGGAACCAGATACGCAGTATTTT
CDR3 protein: CASSFLAGEPDTQYF

clone size: .
J gene: TRBJ1-2
V gene: TRBV5-8
D gene: .
CDR3 DNA: TGTGCCACCTCCACCCCACCCGACGCCCCGGCGGTCTATGGCTACACCTTC
CDR3 protein: CATSTPPDAPAVYGYTF

clone size: .
J gene: TRBJ2-1
V gene: TRBV11-3
D gene: TRBD2
CDR3 DNA: TGTGCCAGCAGCTTAGATCCAAGCGGGATAGAGCAGTTCTTC
CDR3 protein: CASSLDPSGIEQFF

clone size: .
J gene: TRBJ2-5
V gene: TRBV6-6
D gene: TRBD2
CDR3 DNA: TGTGCCAGCAGTTACTCCGCGGGGGGCCGGAAGACCCAGTACTTC
CDR3 protein: CASSYSAGGRKTQYF

clone size: .
J gene: TRBJ2-5
V gene: TRBV11-2
D gene: .
CDR3 DNA: TGTGCCAGCAGCTCCCTGGGGGGGGCGGGCGAAGTGGCAAGAGAGACCCAGTACTTC
CDR3 protein: CASSSLGGAGEVARETQYF

clone size: .
J gene: TRBJ2-1
V gene: TRBV9
D gene: TRBD2
CDR3 DNA: TGTGCCAGCAGCGGCCCACTAGCGGTCTACAATGAGCAGTTCTTC
CDR3 protein: CASSGPLAVYNEQFF

clone size: .
J gene: TRBJ1-2
V gene: TRBV14
D gene: TRBD1
CDR3 DNA: TGTGCCAGCAGCCAAACTCTGGGACAGGGGGCATATGGCTACACCTTC
CDR3 protein: CASSQTLGQGAYGYTF

clone size: .
J gene: TRBJ1-1
V gene: TRBV19
D gene: .
CDR3 DNA: TGTGCCAGCCTTTGGGGCAGGGGAAACACTGAAGCTTTCTTT
CDR3 protein: CASLWGRGNTEAFF

clone size: .
J gene: TRBJ2-3
V gene: TRBV27
D gene: .
CDR3 DNA: TGTGCCAGCAGTTTATACCCCGGACAGACTAGCACAGATACGCAGTATTTT
CDR3 protein: CASSLYPGQTSTDTQYF

clone size: .
J gene: TRBJ1-2
V gene: TRBV7-9
D gene: .
CDR3 DNA: TGTGCCAGCAGTGAAGTAGTTTCGGGGTCTCCAGGCTACACCTTC
CDR3 protein: CASSEVVSGSPGYTF

clone size: .
J gene: TRBJ1-4
V gene: TRBV11-2
D gene: .
CDR3 DNA: TGTGCCAGCAGCCTAAAGTTTGAAAAACTGTTTTTT
CDR3 protein: CASSLKFEKLFF

clone size: .
J gene: TRBJ1-2
V gene: TRBV7-9
D gene: .
CDR3 DNA: TGTGCCAGCAGCCCCTCGGGACAAGACTATGGCTACACCTTC
CDR3 protein: CASSPSGQDYGYTF

clone size: .
J gene: TRBJ2-7
V gene: TRBV27
D gene: .
CDR3 DNA: TGTGCCAGCAGTAGGGGCAGCGAGCAGTACTTC
CDR3 protein: CASSRGSEQYF

clone size: .
J gene: TRBJ1-4
V gene: TRBV10-2
D gene: .
CDR3 DNA: TGCGCCAGCAGTGGGACTTTGGACGGGTATGCAACTAATGAAAAACTGTTTTTT
CDR3 protein: CASSGTLDGYATNEKLFF

clone size: few
J gene: TRBJ1-1
V gene: TRBV29-1
D gene: TRBD1
CDR3 DNA: TGCAGCGTTGTTACAGGGGGCTTGGTGAACACTGAAGCTTTCTTT
CDR3 protein: CSVVTGGLVNTEAFF

clone size: .
J gene: TRBJ2-1
V gene: TRBV7-2
D gene: TRBD2
CDR3 DNA: TGTGCCAGCAGCTTAGGGACTAGTCTCGTCGGTGAGCAGTTCTTC
CDR3 protein: CASSLGTSLVGEQFF

clone size: .
J gene: TRBJ2-7
V gene: TRBV19
D gene: .
CDR3 DNA: TGTGCCAGTAGTATAGGAGCTAGCCCCAAACTCTACGAGCAGTACTTC
CDR3 protein: CASSIGASPKLYEQYF

clone size: .
J gene: TRBJ2-3
V gene: TRBV1
D gene: .
CDR3 DNA: TGCACCTGCTCCCCGGGGGGGCGGACAGATACGCAGTATTTT
CDR3 protein: CTCSPGGRTDTQYF

clone size: .
J gene: TRBJ2-1
V gene: TRBV6-6
D gene: .
CDR3 DNA: TGTGCCAGCAGTTACCGGGACAACAATGAGCAGTTCTTC
CDR3 protein: CASSYRDNNEQFF

clone size: .
J gene: TRBJ2-4
V gene: TRBV23-1
D gene: .
CDR3 DNA: TGCGCCAGCGTCCGAGTGGTGATCAAAAACATTCAGTACTTC
CDR3 protein: CASVRVVIKNIQYF

clone size: .
J gene: TRBJ2-7
V gene: TRBV5-6
D gene: TRBD1
CDR3 DNA: TGTGCCAGCAGCCCGGGGACAGGGAAAACCTACGAGCAGTACTTC
CDR3 protein: CASSPGTGKTYEQYF

clone size: .
J gene: TRBJ2-1
V gene: TRBV7-2
D gene: TRBD2
CDR3 DNA: TGTGCCAGCAGCTTAGCCCCGACTAGCGGGGCTTACAATGAGCAGTTCTTC
CDR3 protein: CASSLAPTSGAYNEQFF

clone size: .
J gene: TRBJ1-2
V gene: TRBV11-3
D gene: .
CDR3 DNA: TGTGCCAGCAGCCCGGGGATTAACTATGGCTACACCTTC
CDR3 protein: CASSPGINYGYTF

clone size: few
J gene: TRBJ2-3
V gene: TRBV4-1
D gene: TRBD1
CDR3 DNA: TGTGCCAGCAGCCAAGGTGGGACAGGGAGCGCAGATACGCAGTATTTT
CDR3 protein: CASSQGGTGSADTQYF

clone size: few
J gene: TRBJ2-3
V gene: TRBV6-4
D gene: TRBD2
CDR3 DNA: TGTGCCAGCGCGGAGGATAGCGGGGGGCCAGATACGCAGTATTTT
CDR3 protein: CASAEDSGGPDTQYF

clone size: large
J gene: TRBJ1-3
V gene: TRBV7-9
D gene: .
CDR3 DNA: TGTGCCAGCAGCCCAGACAGCGGGGGAAACACCATATATTTT
CDR3 protein: CASSPDSGGNTIYF

clone size: .
J gene: TRBJ1-2
V gene: TRBV4-3
D gene: .
CDR3 DNA: TGCGCCAGCAGCCAAGTCTCGAACTATGGCTACACCTTC
CDR3 protein: CASSQVSNYGYTF

clone size: .
J gene: TRBJ1-2
V gene: TRBV6-1
D gene: .
CDR3 DNA: TGTGCCAGCAGTGATGGGGGGGTGGGTGGCTACACCTTC
CDR3 protein: CASSDGGVGGYTF

clone size: .
J gene: TRBJ2-7
V gene: TRBV25-1
D gene: TRBD1
CDR3 DNA: TGTGCCAGCAGTGAGGGGGACAGGGCTCCCTACGAGCAGTACTTC
CDR3 protein: CASSEGDRAPYEQYF

clone size: .
J gene: TRBJ2-1
V gene: TRBV9
D gene: TRBD2
CDR3 DNA: TGTGCCAGCAGCGCGGCCAGGACGGGGGGGGCCAATGAGCAGTTCTTC
CDR3 protein: CASSAARTGGANEQFF

clone size: .
J gene: TRBJ1-5
V gene: TRBV15
D gene: TRBD1
CDR3 DNA: TGTGCCACCAAAAGTACCGGGACAGGGGACCATCAGCCCCAGCATTTT
CDR3 protein: CATKSTGTGDHQPQHF

clone size: .
J gene: TRBJ2-1
V gene: TRBV20-1
D gene: .
CDR3 DNA: TGCAGTGCCGAGGACTACAATGAGCAGTTCTTC
CDR3 protein: CSAEDYNEQFF

clone size: few
J gene: TRBJ1-2
V gene: TRBV7-9
D gene: .
CDR3 DNA: TGTGCCAGCAGACGCTCTTTGGGGCAGGGAAGTGGCTACACCTTC
CDR3 protein: CASRRSLGQGSGYTF

clone size: medium-sized
J gene: TRBJ2-5
V gene: TRBV6-1
D gene: TRBD1
CDR3 DNA: TGTGCCAGCAGTGATGGGACAGGGGCCGAGACCCAGTACTTC
CDR3 protein: CASSDGTGAETQYF

clone size: .
J gene: TRBJ2-5
V gene: TRBV14
D gene: .
CDR3 DNA: TGTGCCAGCAGCCATAATCATTTCCCGGGGGAGACCCAGTACTTC
CDR3 protein: CASSHNHFPGETQYF

clone size: .
J gene: TRBJ1-1
V gene: TRBV5-4
D gene: .
CDR3 DNA: TGTGCCAGCAGCTTAAATCAGAACACTGAAGCTTTCTTT
CDR3 protein: CASSLNQNTEAFF